Following are 9 T cell receptor beta chains from one sample sequenced in a study of blood T cell repertoires in COVID-19. Some clones are missing from TCRdb's copy, which holds only in-frame ones; the method was immunoSEQ multiplex PCR. Of approximately 670,000 clones listed, approximately 90% are singletons. Sequenced sample: peripheral blood. All receptors come from a woman aged 18-29 years with acute or convalescent COVID-19.

The J gene is TRBJ1-6, the V gene TRBV6-1; a possible D gene is TRBD1 (6 bases). Trimming removed 4 bases from V and 2 bases from J, with 12 bases in between. The CDR3 is 16 residues long. The germline V gene has CDR1 MNHNS and CDR2 SASEGT. Written as DNA, the CDR3 is TGTGCCAGCAGTGCACAGGGTGACCCCTATAATTCACCCCTCCACTTT. Translation: CASSAQGDPYNSPLHF.

V gene TRBV19 combines with J gene TRBJ1-5, with TRBD1 matching over 7 bases. V shed 9 bases, J shed 4 bases, and the junction held 3 bases outside the gene matches. Germline V gene data show CDR1 as LNHDA and CDR2 as SQIVND (reference sequence). The CDR3 covers 12 residues. CDR3 nucleotides: TGTGCCAGCACGACAGGGAATCAGCCCCAGCATTTT. This translates into CASTTGNQPQHF.

This clone was found once. J is TRBJ1-1 and V is TRBV27; TRBD1 matches at 7 bases. V gave up 5 bases and J gave up 0 bases; unmatched junction bases: 9. Germline values: CDR1 MNHEY, CDR2 SMNVEV (reference sequence). CDR3 size: 16 residues. The CDR3 DNA follows: TGTGCCAGCAGTACTCAACAGGGGAAGATGAACACTGAAGCTTTCTTT. Translated, it gives CASSTQQGKMNTEAFF.

This clone was seen more than once but under ten times. CDR3 sequence: CAIKTDYSIDQPQHF. CDR3 DNA sequence: TGTGCCATCAAGACGGACTATAGCATCGATCAGCCCCAGCATTTT. The chain links TRBV15 to TRBJ1-5; D is unresolved. The ends were cut back, 10 bases at V and 5 bases at J, with 21 bases in the middle. CDR3 length equals 15 residues. CDR1 LNHNV and CDR2 YYDKDF come from the germline V gene (reference sequence).

The chain carries TRBV5-1 and TRBJ2-3; D possibly corresponds to TRBD1 (6 bases). Germline V gives CDR1 SGHRS, CDR2 YFSETQ. CDR3 length equals 17 residues. The V gene lost 0 bases and the J gene lost 0 bases, with 14 bases spanning the gap. The CDR3 loop is CASSLGHRAPSTDTQYF. The DNA for the CDR3 is TGCGCCAGCAGCTTGGGCCACAGGGCCCCTAGCACAGATACGCAGTATTTT.

In this sample, this clone turned up once. This chain joins TRBV5-1 and TRBJ2-5; perhaps TRBD1 as D (6 bases). Germline CDR1 is SGHRS and CDR2 is YFSETQ. V was pared by 2 bases and J by 2 bases, with 13 bases between. This CDR3 region has 15 residues. In nucleotides, the CDR3 is TGCGCCAGCAGCTTAGAGGGGGTAAAACAAGAGACCCAGTACTTC. Translating it yields CASSLEGVKQETQYF.

V and J are TRBV5-1 and TRBJ1-2, with D unclear. This CDR3 comprises 15 residues. V was pared by 0 bases and J by 1 base, with 10 bases between. The germline CDR1 and CDR2 sequences are SGHRS and YFSETQ. In DNA, the CDR3 is TGCGCCAGCAGCTTGGGACACAAGGATAACTATGGCTACACCTTC. It translates to CASSLGHKDNYGYTF.

This clone was counted a single time. The chain couples TRBV28 to TRBJ1-2; no clear D. This CDR3 is 12 amino acids long. Deletions cut 3 bases from V and 7 bases from J, with 9 bases between. Germline CDR1 and CDR2: MDHEN and SYDVKM. The CDR3 loop is CASSFPGGGYTF. The CDR3 nucleotides are TGTGCCAGCAGTTTCCCGGGTGGTGGCTACACCTTC.

The chain links TRBV7-3 to TRBJ2-5, with a tentative D call TRBD1 (5 bases). V shed 2 bases and J shed 2 bases, with 12 bases lying between them. CDR1 and CDR2 from the germline V gene are SGHTA and FQGTGA. The CDR3 runs to 15 residues. The CDR3 DNA reads as TGTGCCAGCAGCTTATCCGGCAGGGCTCAAGAGACCCAGTACTTC. Translating gives CASSLSGRAQETQYF.